Listed here are 9 T cell receptor beta chains from one sample, sequenced in a study of early T cells in non-severe SARS-CoV-2 infection. From the 5' RACE reads, TCRdb called clonotypes with MiXCR, one entry per CDR3 protein. The top ten hold just over 20% of the sample, which has more than 35,000 distinct CDR3 sequences, 11% seen once. Sequencing was performed on whole blood. The origin of the receptors is an adult who was a healthcare worker with PCR-confirmed SARS-CoV-2 infection or an uninfected control (not recorded which).

The sample holds many counts of this clonotype. The J gene is TRBJ2-5, the V gene TRBV25-1, with D possibly TRBD1 on 6 matching bases. Germline V gene lookup returns CDR1 MGHDK and CDR2 SYGVNS. With 2 bases removed from V and 2 bases from J, the gap between germline ends came to 12 bases. The CDR3 is 15 residues long. The CDR3 sequence is CASSEDRWGQETQYF. CDR3 nucleotide sequence: TGTGCCAGCAGTGAAGACAGGTGGGGGCAAGAGACCCAGTACTTC.

This clonotype was picked up many times. This rearrangement joins TRBV7-8 to TRBJ2-5, with TRBD1 identical over 7 bases. Germline V CDR1 and CDR2: SGHVS, FQNEAQ. The CDR3 runs 14 residues. V dropped 4 bases and J dropped 4; count of bases not matched to a gene: 6. The CDR3 nucleotides are TGTGCCAGCAGCTCGACAGGGCGTGGAGAGACCCAGTACTTC. Translating gives CASSSTGRGETQYF. The complete variable domain, with remaining parts taken from reference TRBV7-8 and TRBJ2-5, reads GAGVSQSPRYKVAKRGQDVALRCDPISGHVSLFWYQQALGQGPEFLTYFQNEAQLDKSGLPSDRFFAERPEGSVSTLKIQRTQQEDSAVYLCASSSTGRGETQYFGPGTRLLVL.

This clonotype was seen only a few times. The chain employs TRBV28 and TRBJ2-1, with D uncertain. Trimming pared 6 bases from V and 7 bases from J, leaving 16 bases between. The CDR3 totals 14 residues. The V gene's germline CDR1 is MDHEN and CDR2 SYDVKM. The CDR3 nucleotides are TGTGCCAGCAGCCCCGTTAAGTTGTGGAATGAGCAGTTCTTC. It codes for CASSPVKLWNEQFF.

The sample holds many counts of this clonotype. This chain joins TRBV4-1 and TRBJ1-3; 9 bases agree with TRBD1. Germline V gene lookup returns CDR1 MGHRA and CDR2 YSYEKL. Losses at the gene ends were 4 bases for V and 2 bases for J; bases not matched to a gene: 3. The CDR3 sequence is 15 residues long. The CDR3: CASSLGDRAGNTIYF. In DNA form, the CDR3 reads TGCGCCAGCAGCCTAGGGGACAGGGCTGGAAACACCATATATTTT.

Only a few counts were recorded for this clonotype. The V call is TRBV7-8, the J call TRBJ2-5; D is ambiguous. The CDR3 runs 13 residues. Trimming cost V 6 bases and J 5 bases, with 13 bases left between them. Per germline, CDR1 SGHVS and CDR2 FQNEAQ. The CDR3 DNA follows: TGTGCCAGCAGTTTGGACGCTTTGGAGACCCAGTACTTC. This codes for CASSLDALETQYF.

This clonotype was seen repeatedly, ten times or more. The chain has TRBV11-2 and TRBJ2-1, with TRBD2 as a possible D gene (6 bases). The CDR3 consists of 15 residues. Trimming removed 2 bases at V and 10 bases at J, with 18 bases between. Germline CDR1 SGHAT, CDR2 FQNNGV. The CDR3 is CASSLSRLVTGEQFF. In DNA, the CDR3 is TGTGCCAGCAGCTTATCAAGACTAGTCACCGGGGAGCAGTTCTTC.

The DNA for the CDR3 is TGTGCCAGCTCCGGGCAGGCCGGGGAGCTGTTTTTT. Encoded protein: CASSGQAGELFF. The rearrangement uses TRBV28 and TRBJ2-2, with D unresolved. CDR1 MDHEN and CDR2 SYDVKM come from the germline V gene. With 8 bases removed from V and 6 bases from J, the gap between germline ends came to 10 bases. The CDR3 sequence is 12 residues long.

The V call is TRBV3-1, the J call TRBJ2-7; a possible D gene is TRBD1 (6 bases). CDR1 and CDR2 (germline): LGHDT, YNNKEL (reference sequence). Deletions cut 4 bases from V and 2 bases from J, with 21 bases between. The length of the CDR3 is 17 residues. Written as DNA, the CDR3 is TGTGCCAGCAGCCCTTTACCACAGGGAATTAGGACCTACGAGCAGTACTTC. It specifies CASSPLPQGIRTYEQYF.

In this sample, this clonotype turned up many times. The chain has TRBV28 and TRBJ1-2, with D possibly TRBD1 on 5 matching bases. There are 15 residues in the CDR3. Germline values: CDR1 MDHEN, CDR2 SYDVKM. Trimming took 2 bases from V and 3 from J, leaving 13 bases between them. CDR3 region: CASSLAGGVDYGYTF. CDR3 in DNA: TGTGCCAGCAGTTTAGCCGGAGGGGTAGACTATGGCTACACCTTC.